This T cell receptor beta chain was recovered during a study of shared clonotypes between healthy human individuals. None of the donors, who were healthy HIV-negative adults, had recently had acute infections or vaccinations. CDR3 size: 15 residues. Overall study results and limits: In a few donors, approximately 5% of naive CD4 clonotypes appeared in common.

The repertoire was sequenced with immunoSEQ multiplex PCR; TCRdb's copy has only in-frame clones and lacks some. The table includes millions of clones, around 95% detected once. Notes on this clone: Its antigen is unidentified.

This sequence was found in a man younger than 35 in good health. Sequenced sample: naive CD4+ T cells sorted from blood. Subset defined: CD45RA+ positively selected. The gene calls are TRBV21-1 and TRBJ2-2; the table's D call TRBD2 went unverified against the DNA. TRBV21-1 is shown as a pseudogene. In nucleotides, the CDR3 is TGTGCCAGCAGTTACTCGAAAATGTTAACCGGGGAGCTGTTTTTT. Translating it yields CASSYSKMLTGELFF.